These 26 T cell receptor beta chains originate from one sample sequenced in a study of cytomegalovirus exposure and HLA in healthy donors. Vbeta (60) and Jbeta (13) primers were used in the PCR. Assay used: immunoSEQ multiplex PCR; TCRdb lists only in-frame clones, some missing. Of about 100,000 clones listed, around 75% are singletons. The sample comprised PBMCs. These receptors all stem from a woman younger than 30 in good health and CMV-seropositive.

J is TRBJ1-2 and V is TRBV6-5; no reliable D call. The CDR3 totals 14 residues. V was trimmed by 5 bases and J by 0 bases, leaving 10 bases between them. Germline loops: CDR1 MNHEY, CDR2 SVGAGI. This CDR3 is CASSPDGANYGYTF. CDR3 bases: TGTGCCAGCAGTCCCGACGGAGCTAACTATGGCTACACCTTC.

CDR3 protein: CASSIAGSGYEQYF. For the CDR3, the DNA is TGTGCCAGCAGCATAGCGGGGTCAGGTTACGAGCAGTACTTC. The V call is TRBV27, the J call TRBJ2-7; 8 positions match TRBD2. Unmatched junction bases numbered 8, after V lost 6 bases and J lost 4 bases. Germline V gives CDR1 MNHEY, CDR2 SMNVEV (reference sequence). This CDR3 comprises 14 residues.

The genes are TRBV2 and TRBJ2-1, with 9 bases aligning to TRBD2. J gave up 5 bases and V 5 bases, and 7 bases lay outside the gene matches. Germline CDR1 SNHLY, CDR2 FYNNEI. The CDR3 is made up of 15 amino acids. The CDR3 DNA sequence: TGTGCCAGCAGTTTAGCGGGAGTACCCAACAATGAGCAGTTCTTC. It codes for CASSLAGVPNNEQFF. The variable domain in full, with the rest retrieved from reference TRBV2 and TRBJ2-1, is EPEVTQTPSHQVTQMGQEVILRCVPISNHLYFYWYRQILGQKVEFLVSFYNNEISEKSEIFDDQFSVERPDGSNFTLKIRSTKLEDSAMYFCASSLAGVPNNEQFFGPGTRLTVL.

The chain uses TRBV18 and TRBJ2-3; TRBD2 agrees at 11 bases. This CDR3 is built from 16 residues. V trimming: 5 bases; J trimming: 5 bases; junction bases outside the gene matches: 9. Germline V gene sequence: CDR1 KGHSH, CDR2 LQKENI. The CDR3 here is CASSTQLAGAGDTQYF. The DNA for the CDR3 is TGTGCCAGCTCAACACAACTAGCGGGAGCGGGAGATACGCAGTATTTT.

V and J are TRBV9 and TRBJ2-3; 10 positions match TRBD2. CDR3 size: 15 residues. Per germline, CDR1 SGDLS and CDR2 YYNGEE. Germline trimming cut 1 base from V and 6 bases from J; bases unmatched to any gene: 5. Here the CDR3 DNA reads TGTGCCAGCAGCGTAAGCGGGAGGGCCGGGGATACGCAGTATTTT. It encodes CASSVSGRAGDTQYF.

This chain joins TRBV7-3 and TRBJ2-2, with 9 positions matching TRBD1. The CDR3 loop spans 15 amino acids. Per the germline V gene, CDR1 is SGHTA and CDR2 is FQGTGA. J lost 3 bases, V lost 5 bases, and 4 bases had no gene match. The CDR3 spells CASSARTGDTGELFF. CDR3 bases: TGTGCCAGCAGCGCCCGGACAGGGGACACCGGGGAGCTGTTTTTT.

In its sample, this clone was seen once. This sequence joins TRBV27 and TRBJ1-1; a possible D gene is TRBD1 (5 bases). The CDR3 has 17 amino acids. The V and J ends lost 1 base and 0 bases respectively, with 15 bases between them. Germline V gene sequence: CDR1 MNHEY, CDR2 SMNVEV (reference sequence). CDR3 sequence reads: CASSLWGGSILNTEAFF. The CDR3 nucleotides are TGTGCCAGCAGTTTATGGGGGGGATCGATTCTGAACACTGAAGCTTTCTTT.

This chain links TRBV29-1 with TRBJ1-4; 9 nucleotides align to TRBD1. This CDR3 comprises 16 residues. Unmatched junction bases numbered 11, after V lost 0 bases and J lost 9 bases. CDR1 and CDR2 (germline): SQVTM, ANQGSEA. CDR3 DNA sequence: TGCAGCGTTGAAGATCCAACAGGGGGCAAGCGACAAAAACTGTTTTTT. Translated, it gives CSVEDPTGGKRQKLFF.

The chain links TRBV27 to TRBJ1-3; 7 bases map to TRBD1. CDR1 and CDR2 (germline): MNHEY, SMNVEV (reference sequence). Unmatched junction bases numbered 18, after V lost 6 bases and J lost 4 bases. There are 18 residues in the CDR3. The CDR3 DNA reads as TGTGCCAGCAGGACCCTACAGGGGTCCACCTTAGCGGGAAACACCATATATTTT. This gives the protein CASRTLQGSTLAGNTIYF.

Notes on this clone: Other DNA sequences in the same sample also yield this CDR3. The chain has TRBV5-1 and TRBJ2-1; a weak D match, TRBD1 (6 bases). The CDR3 has 15 amino acids. Germline-derived CDR1 and CDR2 are SGHRS and YFSETQ. Trimming took 4 bases from V and 0 from J, leaving 11 bases between them. The CDR3 DNA follows: TGCGCCAGCAGCCCCGGACAGAGCTCCTACAATGAGCAGTTCTTC. Its translation is CASSPGQSSYNEQFF.

The chain joins TRBV9 to TRBJ2-6; D is uncertain. Deletions cut 2 bases from V and 0 bases from J, with 15 bases between. The CDR3 is 18 amino acids. CDR1 and CDR2 from the germline V gene are SGDLS and YYNGEE. CDR3 region: CASSVTGSPASGANVLTF. As DNA, the CDR3 is TGTGCCAGCAGCGTTACCGGGTCCCCGGCCTCTGGGGCCAACGTCCTGACTTTC.

This chain connects TRBV2 to TRBJ2-3; TRBD2 matches 10 bases. Trimming cost V 5 bases and J 1 base; bases outside gene matches: 6. CDR3 length equals 16 residues. CDR1 is SNHLY and CDR2 is FYNNEI in the germline V gene. The DNA of the CDR3 is TGTGCCAGCAGTACCCAAGCGGGAGGGGGCACAGATACGCAGTATTTT. Translation gives CASSTQAGGGTDTQYF.

J is TRBJ1-4 and V is TRBV9; D unresolved. The CDR3 contains 15 residues. In germline, CDR1 is SGDLS, CDR2 YYNGEE. The V end lost 0 bases, the J end lost 2 bases, and 8 bases lay between the germline ends. For the CDR3, the DNA is TGTGCCAGCAGCGTAGCTCCGGGGACTAATGAAAAACTGTTTTTT. Translating gives CASSVAPGTNEKLFF. The whole variable domain, remainder taken from reference TRBV9 and TRBJ1-4, is DSGVTQTPKHLITATGQRVTLRCSPRSGDLSVYWYQQSLDQGLQFLIQYYNGEERAKGNILERFSAQQFPDLHSELNLSSLELGDSALYFCASSVAPGTNEKLFFGSGTQLSVL.

Turning to this clone: At one end, the junction sequence differs from germline, possibly due to a read error. DNA for the CDR3: TGTTCCAGCAGCGTTGGACTAGGAGCAGATACGCAGTATTTT. Its protein is CSSSVGLGADTQYF. The chain carries TRBV7-9 and TRBJ2-3; the match to TRBD2 covers 7 bases. Germline-derived CDR1 and CDR2 are SEHNR and FQNEAQ (reference sequence). This CDR3 has 14 residues.

This chain links TRBV28 with TRBJ2-7; the match to TRBD1 covers 8 bases. From germline, CDR1 is MDHEN and CDR2 SYDVKM. Trimming cost V 5 bases and J 7 bases; bases outside gene matches: 13. This CDR3 contains 15 residues. CDR3 in amino acids: CASSTAGTGLIEQYF. The CDR3 DNA reads as TGTGCCAGCAGTACCGCCGGGACAGGACTTATAGAGCAGTACTTC.

The chain joins TRBV28 to TRBJ2-7; TRBD1 matches 8 bases. The length of the CDR3 is 17 residues. V dropped 5 bases and J dropped 0; count of bases not matched to a gene: 12. Per germline, CDR1 MDHEN and CDR2 SYDVKM. The CDR3 protein is CASSLPGRTGSSYEQYF. The CDR3 DNA reads TGTGCCAGCAGTCTCCCCGGAAGGACAGGGAGCTCCTACGAGCAGTACTTC.

This clone was counted between two and nine times. V gene TRBV27 combines with J gene TRBJ2-1; D may be TRBD2 (6 bases). The CDR3 sequence is 12 residues long. V was cut by 3 bases and J by 6 bases, with 6 bases left in between. Germline V gene data show CDR1 as MNHEY and CDR2 as SMNVEV (reference sequence). The DNA of the CDR3 is TGTGCCAGCAGTTTGACTAGCAATGAGCAGTTCTTC. This sequence encodes CASSLTSNEQFF.

The chain employs TRBV4-1 and TRBJ1-2; 10 bases map to TRBD1. The CDR3 spans 15 residues. Germline values: CDR1 MGHRA, CDR2 YSYEKL. V was clipped by 1 base and J by 3 bases; unmatched bases: 2. CDR3 DNA: TGCGCCAGCAGCCAAGGGGGGACAGGGGACTATGGCTACACCTTC. The encoded protein is CASSQGGTGDYGYTF.

V and J are TRBV7-3 and TRBJ2-1, with 8 bases fitting TRBD2. This CDR3 is built from 15 residues. Per germline, CDR1 SGHTA and CDR2 FQGTGA. After removal of 5 bases from V and 5 bases from J, the junction contained 8 bases not matched to a gene. The CDR3 spells CASSPQRERNNEQFF. The CDR3 nucleotides read TGTGCCAGCAGCCCGCAGCGGGAGCGTAACAATGAGCAGTTCTTC.

For the CDR3, the DNA is TGTGCCAGCAGTCCCGGGACAACCTTCACTGAAGCTTTCTTT. Protein sequence: CASSPGTTFTEAFF. The J gene is TRBJ1-1, the V gene TRBV5-6; maybe TRBD1 (6 bases). Germline V CDR1 and CDR2: SGHDT, YYEEEE. Trimming took 5 bases from V and 4 from J, leaving 15 bases between them. The CDR3 contains 14 residues.

The chain employs TRBV11-2 and TRBJ1-4; 9 bases are shared with TRBD1. V lost 5 bases, J lost 6 bases, and 4 bases stayed unmatched. The V gene's germline CDR1 is SGHAT and CDR2 FQNNGV. The CDR3 spans 14 residues. This CDR3 reads CASSDTGGYEKLFF. CDR3 sequence (DNA): TGTGCCAGCAGCGACACAGGGGGCTATGAAAAACTGTTTTTT. The full variable domain, completed using reference TRBV11-2 and TRBJ1-4, is EAGVAQSPRYKIIEKRQSVAFWCNPISGHATLYWYQQILGQGPKLLIQFQNNGVVDDSQLPKDRFSAERLKGVDSTLKIQPAKLEDSAVYLCASSDTGGYEKLFFGSGTQLSVL.

This chain links TRBV11-1 with TRBJ2-1; D is perhaps TRBD1 or TRBD2 (5 bases each). The CDR3 is made up of 12 amino acids. CDR1 is SGHAT and CDR2 is FQDESV in the germline V gene (reference sequence). Trimming stripped 5 bases from V and 9 bases from J, with 11 bases between. This chain's CDR3 is CASSLDSGEQFF. In DNA, the CDR3 is TGTGCCAGCAGCCTAGACAGCGGTGAGCAGTTCTTC.

This chain connects TRBV5-8 to TRBJ2-7; 9 bases line up with TRBD2. Germline CDR1 and CDR2: SGHTS and YDEGEE. V lost 4 bases to trimming and J lost 2 bases; unmatched junction nucleotides: 13. This CDR3 is 17 amino acids long. The CDR3 reads CASSPGTSLVPPYEQYF. The CDR3 DNA reads TGTGCCAGCAGCCCCGGGACTAGCCTTGTTCCCCCCTACGAGCAGTACTTC.

This rearrangement joins TRBV4-2 to TRBJ2-1, with TRBD2 as a possible D gene (5 bases). Germline CDR1 reads LGHNA; CDR2 reads YNFKEQ. The CDR3 loop spans 15 amino acids. V lost 1 base to trimming and J lost 5 bases, with 12 bases between them. The CDR3 reads CASSQGDSENNEQFF. The CDR3 nucleotides read TGTGCCAGCAGCCAAGGGGATAGCGAGAACAATGAGCAGTTCTTC.

The chain is built from TRBV28 and TRBJ2-1; no reliable D call. V gave up 7 bases and J gave up 0 bases, with 4 bases separating them. Germline-derived CDR1 and CDR2 are MDHEN and SYDVKM. CDR3 size: 12 residues. CDR3 region: CASTDSYNEQFF. The DNA of the CDR3 is TGTGCCAGCACAGACTCCTACAATGAGCAGTTCTTC.

This clone appeared once. V is TRBV7-2 and J is TRBJ1-2; D is undetermined. V lost 5 bases and J 4 bases, leaving 14 bases between the germline ends. This CDR3 is 14 amino acids long. Germline V CDR1 and CDR2: SGHTA, FQGNSA. The CDR3 nucleotides are TGTGCCAGCAGCCCCTTAATCGGCGGCTATGGCTACACCTTC. As protein: CASSPLIGGYGYTF.